The present TCR beta chain was sequenced within a study of tumor-infiltrating lymphocytes in oesophageal squamous cell carcinoma. TCRdb re-derived calls from the PCR reads in MiXCR, one entry per CDR3 protein. The sample lists approximately 12,000 distinct CDR3 sequences; around 50% were seen once. A word on this clonotype: The CDR3 carries no conserved terminal phenylalanine or tryptophan, so it likely arises from a read error. No DNA is shown, since the ends of the CDR3 on it are uncertain; the CDR3 is the one TCRdb lists.

Material: esophageal tumor tissue. This clonotype was obtained from a female donor with esophageal squamous cell carcinoma.

Here the CDR3 reads CASSWRDRDNEKLFFGS. The chain employs TRBV7-2 and TRBJ1-6; TRBD1, as called in the table, went unchecked against the DNA. Inclusive of both ends, the CDR3 amounts to 17 amino acids. In germline, CDR1 is SGHTA, CDR2 FQGNSA.